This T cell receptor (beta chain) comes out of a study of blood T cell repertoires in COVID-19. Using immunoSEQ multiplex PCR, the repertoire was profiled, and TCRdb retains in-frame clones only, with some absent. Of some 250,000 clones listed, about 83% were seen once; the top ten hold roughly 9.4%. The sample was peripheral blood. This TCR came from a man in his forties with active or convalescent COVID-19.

CDR3 residues: CASKEAAGELFF. DNA for the CDR3: TGTGCCAGCAAGGAGGCAGCCGGGGAGCTGTTTTTT. This sequence joins TRBV2 and TRBJ2-2; D is perhaps TRBD2 (5 bases). The CDR3 runs 12 residues. Germline lookup yields CDR1 SNHLY and CDR2 FYNNEI. V dropped 7 bases and J dropped 6 bases, with 9 bases sitting between them. The whole variable domain, remainder taken from reference TRBV2 and TRBJ2-2, is EPEVTQTPSHQVTQMGQEVILRCVPISNHLYFYWYRQILGQKVEFLVSFYNNEISEKSEIFDDQFSVERPDGSNFTLKIRSTKLEDSAMYFCASKEAAGELFFGEGSRLTVL.